This TCR beta chain was observed in a study of control samples from healthy donors and cancer patients. Germline V lookup: CDR1 MNHEY, CDR2 SMNVEV (reference sequence). The CDR3 loop spans 18 amino acids. J lost 1 base, V lost 6 bases, and 14 bases had no gene match. The assay was immunoSEQ multiplex PCR, and TCRdb's table has in-frame clones only and misses some. Among over 150,000 clones listed, just over 90% were seen once. This TCR was recovered from a man aged 25-40 years in good health. Sequenced sample: blood. This chain connects TRBV27 to TRBJ2-4; 8 bases map to TRBD1. The CDR3 spells CASRARPTGERAKNIQYF. The CDR3, as DNA: TGTGCCAGCAGGGCGCGGCCGACAGGGGAGAGGGCCAAAAACATTCAGTACTTC.